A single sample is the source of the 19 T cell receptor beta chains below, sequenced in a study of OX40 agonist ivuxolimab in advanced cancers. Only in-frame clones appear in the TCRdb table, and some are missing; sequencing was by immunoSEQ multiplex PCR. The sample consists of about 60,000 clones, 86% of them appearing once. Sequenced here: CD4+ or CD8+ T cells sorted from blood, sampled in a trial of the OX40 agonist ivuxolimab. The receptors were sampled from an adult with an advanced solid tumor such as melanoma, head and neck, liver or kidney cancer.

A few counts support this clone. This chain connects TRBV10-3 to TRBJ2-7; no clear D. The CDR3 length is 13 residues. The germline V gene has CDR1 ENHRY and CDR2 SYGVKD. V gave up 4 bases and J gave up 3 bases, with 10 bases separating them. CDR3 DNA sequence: TGTGCCATCAGTGGGGCGGCCGACTACGAGCAGTACTTC. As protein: CAISGAADYEQYF.

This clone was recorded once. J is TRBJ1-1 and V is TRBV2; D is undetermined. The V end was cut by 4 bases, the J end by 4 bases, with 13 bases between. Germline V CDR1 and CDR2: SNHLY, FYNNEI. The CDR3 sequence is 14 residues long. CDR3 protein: CASSAREYITEAFF. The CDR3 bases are TGTGCCAGCAGTGCACGGGAATACATCACTGAAGCTTTCTTT. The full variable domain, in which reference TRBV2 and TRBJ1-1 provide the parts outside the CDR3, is EPEVTQTPSHQVTQMGQEVILRCVPISNHLYFYWYRQILGQKVEFLVSFYNNEISEKSEIFDDQFSVERPDGSNFTLKIRSTKLEDSAMYFCASSAREYITEAFFGQGTRLTVV.

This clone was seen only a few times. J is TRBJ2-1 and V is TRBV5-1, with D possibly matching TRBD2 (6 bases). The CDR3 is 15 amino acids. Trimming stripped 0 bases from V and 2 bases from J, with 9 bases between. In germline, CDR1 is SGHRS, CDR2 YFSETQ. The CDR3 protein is CASSLAAGPYNEQFF. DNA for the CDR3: TGCGCCAGCAGCTTGGCCGCGGGACCCTACAATGAGCAGTTCTTC.

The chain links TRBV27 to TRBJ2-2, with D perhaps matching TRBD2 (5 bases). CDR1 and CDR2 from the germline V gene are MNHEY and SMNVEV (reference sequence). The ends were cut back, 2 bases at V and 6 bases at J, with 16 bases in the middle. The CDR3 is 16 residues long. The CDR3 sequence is CASSLRGGPGAGELFF. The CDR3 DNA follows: TGTGCCAGCAGTTTACGGGGTGGGCCCGGGGCCGGGGAGCTGTTTTTT.

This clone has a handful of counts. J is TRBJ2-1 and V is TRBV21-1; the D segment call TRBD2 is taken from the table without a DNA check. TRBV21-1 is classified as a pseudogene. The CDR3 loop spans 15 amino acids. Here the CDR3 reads CASARETSGTPGPFF. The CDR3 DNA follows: TGTGCCAGCGCCAGAGAAACTAGCGGGACTCCGGGTCCGTTCTTC.

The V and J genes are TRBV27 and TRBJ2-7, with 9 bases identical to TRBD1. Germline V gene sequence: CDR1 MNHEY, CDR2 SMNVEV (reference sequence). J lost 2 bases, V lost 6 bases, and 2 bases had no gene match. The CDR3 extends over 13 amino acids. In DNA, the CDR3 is TGTGCCAGCAGGGGACAGGGTACCTACGAGCAGTACTTC. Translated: CASRGQGTYEQYF.

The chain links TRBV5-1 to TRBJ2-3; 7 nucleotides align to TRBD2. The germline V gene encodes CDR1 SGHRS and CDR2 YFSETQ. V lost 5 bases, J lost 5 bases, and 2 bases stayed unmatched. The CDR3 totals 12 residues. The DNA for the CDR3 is TGCGCCAGCAGGACGGGAGGAGATACGCAGTATTTT. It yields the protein CASRTGGDTQYF.

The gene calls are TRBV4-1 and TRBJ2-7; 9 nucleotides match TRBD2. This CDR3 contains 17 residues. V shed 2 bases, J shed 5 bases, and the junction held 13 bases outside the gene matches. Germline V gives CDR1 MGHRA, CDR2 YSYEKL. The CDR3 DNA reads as TGCGCCAGCAGCCAATATAGCGGGAGCGGACCTGACGACGAGCAGTACTTC. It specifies CASSQYSGSGPDDEQYF.

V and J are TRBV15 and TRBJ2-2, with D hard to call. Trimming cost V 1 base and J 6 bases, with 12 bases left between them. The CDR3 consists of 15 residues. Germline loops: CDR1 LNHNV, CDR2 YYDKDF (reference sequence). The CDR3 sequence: CATSRAPKLAGELFF. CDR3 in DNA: TGTGCCACCAGCAGAGCGCCTAAGTTAGCCGGGGAGCTGTTTTTT.

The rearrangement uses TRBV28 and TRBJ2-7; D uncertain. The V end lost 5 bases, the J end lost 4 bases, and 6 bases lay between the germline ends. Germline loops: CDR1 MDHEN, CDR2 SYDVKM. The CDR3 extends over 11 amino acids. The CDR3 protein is CASSPNYEQYF. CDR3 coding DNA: TGTGCCAGCAGTCCCAATTACGAGCAGTACTTC.

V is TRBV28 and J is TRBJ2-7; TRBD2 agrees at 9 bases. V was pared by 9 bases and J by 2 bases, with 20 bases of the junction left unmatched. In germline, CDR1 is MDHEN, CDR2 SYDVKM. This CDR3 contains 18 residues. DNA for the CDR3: TGTGCCAGAATATCCCCCATTTTCGCGGGAGGGCCCCCCTACGAGCAGTACTTC. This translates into CARISPIFAGGPPYEQYF.

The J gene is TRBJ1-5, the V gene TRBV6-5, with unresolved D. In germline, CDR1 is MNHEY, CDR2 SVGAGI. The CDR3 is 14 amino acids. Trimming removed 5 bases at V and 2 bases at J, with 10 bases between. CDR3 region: CASSRSHGNQPQHF. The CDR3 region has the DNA TGTGCCAGCAGTAGATCGCACGGCAATCAGCCCCAGCATTTT.

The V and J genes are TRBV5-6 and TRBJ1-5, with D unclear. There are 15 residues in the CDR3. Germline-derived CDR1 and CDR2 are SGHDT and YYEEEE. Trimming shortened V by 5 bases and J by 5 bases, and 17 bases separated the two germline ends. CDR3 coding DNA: TGTGCCAGCAGTTACGGGCCCCTCCAAGATCAGCCCCAGCATTTT. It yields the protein CASSYGPLQDQPQHF. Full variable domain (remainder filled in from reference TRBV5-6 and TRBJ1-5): DAGVTQSPTHLIKTRGQQVTLRCSPKSGHDTVSWYQQALGQGPQFIFQYYEEEERQRGNFPDRFSGHQFPNYSSELNVNALLLGDSALYLCASSYGPLQDQPQHFGDGTRLSIL.

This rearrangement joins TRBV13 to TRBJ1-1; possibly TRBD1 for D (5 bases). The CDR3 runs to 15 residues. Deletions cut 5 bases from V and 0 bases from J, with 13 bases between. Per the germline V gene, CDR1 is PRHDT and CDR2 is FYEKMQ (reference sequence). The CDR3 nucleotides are TGTGCCAGCAGCCTCGGGGGACCCATGAACACTGAAGCTTTCTTT. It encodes CASSLGGPMNTEAFF.

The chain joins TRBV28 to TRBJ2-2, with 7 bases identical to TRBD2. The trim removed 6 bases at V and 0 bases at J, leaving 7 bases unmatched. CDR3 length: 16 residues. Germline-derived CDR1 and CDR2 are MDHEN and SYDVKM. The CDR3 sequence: CASSRLGGTNTGELFF. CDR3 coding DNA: TGTGCCAGCAGCCGACTCGGGGGGACGAACACCGGGGAGCTGTTTTTT.

The CDR3 nucleotides are TGTGCCAGCAGCGCACAGGGGGCGGGGGAGCAGTACTTC. It yields the protein CASSAQGAGEQYF. This rearrangement joins TRBV7-6 to TRBJ2-7; 9 nucleotides match TRBD1. The junction had 6 bases not matched to a gene; V was cut back by 5 bases and J by 7 bases. The germline gives CDR1 SGHVS, CDR2 FNYEAQ. CDR3 length: 13 residues.

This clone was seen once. The CDR3 loop reads CASSLRSDSGSYNEQFF. The CDR3 nucleotides read TGCGCCAGCAGCTTACGAAGCGATAGCGGGAGTTACAATGAGCAGTTCTTC. This chain connects TRBV5-1 to TRBJ2-1; 9 nucleotides line up with TRBD2. Germline trimming cut 2 bases from V and 4 bases from J; bases unmatched to any gene: 10. Germline V lookup: CDR1 SGHRS, CDR2 YFSETQ. This CDR3 contains 17 residues.

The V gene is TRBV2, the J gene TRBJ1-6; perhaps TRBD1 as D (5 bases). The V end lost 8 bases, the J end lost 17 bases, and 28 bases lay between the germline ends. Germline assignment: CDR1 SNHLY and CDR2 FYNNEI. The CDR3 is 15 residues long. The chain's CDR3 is CASSRGGPMAKTIHF. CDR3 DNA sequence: TGTGCCAGCTCCCGGGGGGGACCTATGGCAAAAACAATCCACTTT.

CDR3 nucleotide sequence: TGTGCCAGCAGCTTCGGGGAAGAAGAGACCCAGTACTTC. It specifies CASSFGEEETQYF. V gene TRBV7-3 combines with J gene TRBJ2-5; tentative D call: TRBD2 (5 bases). The CDR3 loop spans 13 amino acids. V lost 3 bases and J 3 bases, leaving 8 bases between the germline ends. The V gene's germline CDR1 is SGHTA and CDR2 FQGTGA. Combining the CDR3 with reference TRBV7-3 and TRBJ2-5 gives the whole variable domain GAGVSQTPSNKVTEKGKYVELRCDPISGHTALYWYRQSLGQGPEFLIYFQGTGAADDSGLPNDRFFAVRPEGSVSTLKIQRTERGDSAVYLCASSFGEEETQYFGPGTRLLVL.